The present T cell receptor beta chain was sequenced within a study of blood T cell repertoires in COVID-19. Germline V gene sequence: CDR1 MDHEN, CDR2 SYDVKM. This CDR3 comprises 13 residues. V shed 4 bases and J 9 bases; nucleotides not matched to a gene: 3. Profiled with immunoSEQ multiplex PCR; TCRdb holds only in-frame clones, not every one. The sample contains hundreds of thousands of clones, about four fifths of which appear only once. The specimen was PBMCs or T cells enriched from blood (not recorded which). The chain recombines TRBV28 with TRBJ2-1; 10 positions agree with TRBD2. The receptor's source is a man aged 35-49 years who had been exposed to COVID-19. As DNA, the CDR3 is TGTGCCAGCAGTTCTAGCGGGAGCGGTGAGCAGTTCTTC. Translating gives CASSSSGSGEQFF.